A single T cell receptor beta chain is shown here with its context. What it binds is not known. This specimen comes from a study of response to subunit inactivated influenza vaccine. Study outcomes and limitations: It was suggested by the authors that few new T cells are recruited by each seasonal influenza vaccination.

TCRdb passed the RT-PCR reads through MiXCR, listing each CDR3 protein once. The data show 450,000 to 550,000 distinct CDR3 sequences, about 25% seen once. Sequenced material: CD4+ T cells sorted from PBMCs, taken around 5 days after vaccination. This TCR derives from a man in his forties or fifties who received an inactivated influenza vaccine.

In DNA, the CDR3 is TGCAGTGCTCAACGGGACATGACAAACGAGCAGTACTTC. The encoded protein is CSAQRDMTNEQYF. V and J are TRBV20-1 and TRBJ2-7; D possibly corresponds to TRBD1 (6 bases). The CDR3 loop spans 13 amino acids. CDR1 and CDR2 from the germline V gene are DFQATT and SNEGSKA (reference sequence). Trimming pared 5 bases from V and 5 bases from J, leaving 16 bases between.